The 21 T cell receptor beta chains below were found in one sample sequenced in a study of tumor-infiltrating lymphocytes in primary liver carcinoma. Unsorted whole blood yielded blood RNA, and germline DNA was extracted as well. Production of TCR beta cDNA used roughly 480 ng total RNA together with a constant-region primer. The TCR beta library was amplified through three nested multiplex PCR rounds in a modified ARM-PCR procedure. TRBV1-TRBV30 forward primers paired with a C-beta reverse primer were used in the first two PCR rounds, which ran roughly 11 cycles each. TCRdb re-derived calls from the multiplex PCR reads in MiXCR, one entry per CDR3 protein. The sample includes 300,000 to 400,000 distinct CDR3 sequences, around three fifths of them seen just once. Sequencing was carried out using peripheral blood. The receptors stem from a man aged 40-49 years with primary liver carcinoma and hepatitis B virus infection.

For this clonotype: It is likely a read error, because the conserved phenylalanine at the end of the CDR3 is missing. This chain uses TRBV2 with TRBJ2-1; 7 bases align to TRBD2. The germline gives CDR1 SNHLY, CDR2 FYNNEI. CDR3 length: 15 residues. After removal of 3 bases from V and 8 bases from J, the junction contained 10 bases not matched to a gene. The CDR3 protein is CASSEGGGYHYEQFY. The CDR3 bases are TGTGCCAGCAGTGAGGGGGGAGGGTACCACTATGAGCAGTTCTAC.

As for this clonotype: One junction end disagrees with the germline gene, perhaps due to a read error. The chain uses TRBV11-2 and TRBJ1-1; D uncertain. The CDR3 sequence is 15 residues long. Germline assignment: CDR1 SGHAT and CDR2 FQNNGV. Here the CDR3 DNA reads TGTGCCAGCAGCTTGGCCAGGACGGCGAACATTGAAGCTCTCTTT. It is translated as CASSLARTANIEALF. The full variable domain, with the rest looked up from reference TRBV11-2 and TRBJ1-1, is EAGVAQSPRYKIIEKRQSVAFWCNPISGHATLYWYQQILGQGPKLLIQFQNNGVVDDSQLPKDRFSAERLKGVDSTLKIQPAKLEDSAVYLCASSLARTANIEALFGQGTRLTVV.

As for this clonotype: A much larger clonotype is one base distant, so this may be a read error. This sequence joins TRBV6-6 and TRBJ1-2; a possible D gene is TRBD1 (5 bases). V lost 6 bases and J 1 base, leaving 15 bases between the germline ends. Germline V gene data show CDR1 as MNHNY and CDR2 as SVGAGI (reference sequence). The CDR3 extends over 15 amino acids. The CDR3 reads CASSNGGRGNYGYTF. Written as DNA, the CDR3 is TGTGCCAGCAGCAACGGGGGTCGGGGTAACTATGGCTACACCTTC.

In regard to this clonotype: A much larger clonotype is one base distant, so this may be a read error. The rearrangement uses TRBV5-4 and TRBJ2-6; TRBD2 is a possible D gene (5 bases). This CDR3 has 16 residues. The germline CDR1 and CDR2 sequences are SGHNT and YYREEE (reference sequence). The CDR3 DNA reads TGTGCCTGCAGCTTAACAACTAGCTCTGGGGCCAACGTCCTGACTTTC. Translation gives CACSLTTSSGANVLTF. The complete variable domain, with remaining parts taken from reference TRBV5-4 and TRBJ2-6, reads ETGVTQSPTHLIKTRGQQVTLRCSSQSGHNTVSWYQQALGQGPQFIFQYYREEENGRGNFPPRFSGLQFPNYSSELNVNALELDDSALYLCACSLTTSSGANVLTFGAGSRLTVL.

V gene TRBV10-3 combines with J gene TRBJ2-7; either TRBD1 or TRBD2 may supply D (5 bases each). The germline V gene has CDR1 ENHRY and CDR2 SYGVKD. V dropped 9 bases and J dropped 2 bases, with 17 bases sitting between them. The CDR3 has 14 residues. CDR3 DNA sequence: TGTGCCATTGCCGGGACGACGAGCCCCTACGAGCAGTACTTC. It is translated as CAIAGTTSPYEQYF.

The genes are TRBV11-2 and TRBJ1-5; D is uncertain. Deletions cut 5 bases from V and 5 bases from J, with 10 bases between. The CDR3 loop spans 13 amino acids. The germline CDR1 and CDR2 sequences are SGHAT and FQNNGV. In DNA form, the CDR3 reads TGTGCCAGCAGCATACCGGATGATCAGCCCCAGCATTTT. It is translated as CASSIPDDQPQHF. Full variable domain (rest looked up from reference TRBV11-2 and TRBJ1-5): EAGVAQSPRYKIIEKRQSVAFWCNPISGHATLYWYQQILGQGPKLLIQFQNNGVVDDSQLPKDRFSAERLKGVDSTLKIQPAKLEDSAVYLCASSIPDDQPQHFGDGTRLSIL.

For this clonotype: At one end, the junction sequence differs from germline, possibly due to a read error. The chain has TRBV6-1 and TRBJ2-7; maybe TRBD1 (6 bases). This CDR3 comprises 16 residues. The germline V gene has CDR1 MNHNS and CDR2 SASEGT. The CDR3, as DNA: TGTGCCAGCAGTGAAGGATTCGGTGACAGGACCTACGGGCAGTACTTC. It translates to CASSEGFGDRTYGQYF.

The chain employs TRBV29-1 and TRBJ2-7, with D tentatively TRBD2 (5 bases). The germline V gene has CDR1 SQVTM and CDR2 ANQGSEA. This CDR3 has 16 amino acids. V shed 8 bases and J shed 2 bases, with 25 bases lying between them. CDR3 residues: CSTLGDAPTGTYEQYF. The CDR3 DNA reads TGCAGCACCCTGGGAGATGCCCCCACGGGCACCTACGAGCAGTACTTC.

The gene calls are TRBV7-3 and TRBJ2-3, with D uncertain. The V end was cut by 1 base, the J end by 9 bases, with 14 bases between. From germline, CDR1 is SGHTA and CDR2 FQGTGA. The CDR3 has 14 amino acids. CDR3 sequence (DNA): TGTGCCAGCAGCTTAATCGGCCGAGCTGAAACGCAGTATTTT. Protein product: CASSLIGRAETQYF.

Ten or more counts support this clonotype. V and J are TRBV29-1 and TRBJ2-5; 8 bases agree with TRBD2. The trim removed 7 bases at V and 2 bases at J, leaving 9 bases unmatched. The CDR3 has 14 amino acids. CDR1 and CDR2 (germline): SQVTM, ANQGSEA. DNA of the CDR3: TGCAGCGGTTGGGGAATAGCGGGACAAGAGACCCAGTACTTC. It is translated as CSGWGIAGQETQYF.

The chain employs TRBV5-1 and TRBJ1-6, with D perhaps matching TRBD1 (6 bases). The CDR3 has 16 amino acids. V lost 5 bases and J lost 14, with 26 bases in between. The germline V gene encodes CDR1 SGHRS and CDR2 YFSETQ. CDR3 in amino acids: CASSPLQGPPQEALHF. CDR3 nucleotide sequence: TGCGCCAGCAGTCCGTTGCAGGGGCCTCCCCAAGAGGCCCTCCACTTT.

Comment on this clonotype: The junction departs from the called germline gene at one end, perhaps through a read error. This rearrangement joins TRBV5-4 to TRBJ2-2, with unresolved D. The germline CDR1 and CDR2 sequences are SGHNT and YYREEE (reference sequence). CDR3 length equals 12 residues. CDR3 in DNA: TGTACCAGCAGCTGGGATACCGGGGAGCTGTTTTTT. This encodes CTSSWDTGELFF.

The chain couples TRBV29-1 to TRBJ2-7; no firm D call. V lost 4 bases and J lost 10, with 14 bases in between. Germline assignment: CDR1 SQVTM and CDR2 ANQGSEA. This CDR3 comprises 11 residues. CDR3 coding DNA: TGCAGCGTTGCCGTCGGGCCCGTACAGTACTTC. Translating gives CSVAVGPVQYF.

Of note for this clonotype: One junction end disagrees with the germline gene, perhaps due to a read error. The chain combines TRBV7-9 with TRBJ1-1; D not resolved. Germline loops: CDR1 SEHNR, CDR2 FQNEAQ (reference sequence). The CDR3 runs 13 residues. The CDR3: CASRRLQNTEALF. DNA of the CDR3: TGTGCCAGCCGCCGGTTACAGAACACTGAAGCTTTATTT.

About this clonotype itself: The junction differs from germline at one of its ends, possibly a read error. This chain links TRBV5-4 with TRBJ1-2; D remains ambiguous. Germline CDR1 SGHNT, CDR2 YYREEE (reference sequence). The CDR3 has 14 residues. CDR3 coding DNA: TGTACCAGCAACCCTTATGGGCGTGACTATGGCTACACCTTC. Amino acid sequence: CTSNPYGRDYGYTF.

About this clonotype: The junction differs from germline at one of its ends, possibly a read error. The chain links TRBV10-3 to TRBJ2-7; D is perhaps TRBD2 (6 bases). Germline V lookup: CDR1 ENHRY, CDR2 SYGVKD. The CDR3 covers 16 residues. The CDR3 spells CAISEFRGWTTYGQYF. CDR3 nucleotides: TGTGCCATCAGTGAGTTCCGGGGGTGGACTACCTACGGGCAGTACTTC.

This clonotype turned up a few times. This chain links TRBV28 with TRBJ2-7; D is uncertain. Trimming removed 2 bases at V and 7 bases at J, with 6 bases between. Germline assignment: CDR1 MDHEN and CDR2 SYDVKM. The length of the CDR3 is 11 residues. The DNA for the CDR3 is TGTGCCAGCAGTTTAGCGAGGGAGCAGTACTTC. Residues: CASSLAREQYF.

Only a few counts were recorded for this clonotype. The J gene is TRBJ1-2, the V gene TRBV10-3; tentatively, D is TRBD1 (6 bases). The length of the CDR3 is 14 residues. Germline CDR1 is ENHRY and CDR2 is SYGVKD. The germline V and J ends were trimmed by 6 bases and 2 bases, with 13 bases remaining between them. For the CDR3, the DNA is TGTGCCATCAGCGATACCGGGGGCAACTATGGCTACACCTTC. Its protein is CAISDTGGNYGYTF.

This clonotype was seen a handful of times. This sequence joins TRBV4-2 and TRBJ1-2, with D perhaps TRBD1 (5 bases). The CDR3 sequence is 16 residues long. V dropped 0 bases and J dropped 3 bases, with 14 bases sitting between them. CDR1 and CDR2 from the germline V gene are LGHNA and YNFKEQ. The CDR3 loop reads CASSQERQRGDYGYTF. The CDR3 nucleotides are TGTGCCAGCAGCCAAGAACGGCAGAGGGGCGACTATGGCTACACCTTC.

Details on this clonotype: The germline gene is not matched at one end of the junction; a read error may be the cause. The chain combines TRBV29-1 with TRBJ2-2; D perhaps matches TRBD2 (5 bases). The V gene's germline CDR1 is SQVTM and CDR2 ANQGSEA. The CDR3 length is 13 residues. The CDR3: CSVDAANTGELFF. CDR3 nucleotides: TGCAGCGTTGATGCCGCGAACACCGGGGAACTGTTTTTT.

In the case of this clonotype: The germline gene is not matched at one end of the junction; a read error may be the cause. This chain connects TRBV12-3 or TRBV12-4 to TRBJ2-1; a weak D match, TRBD1 (6 bases). The CDR3 consists of 15 residues. This CDR3 reads CASRTGLGAYNEEFF. In nucleotides, the CDR3 is TGTGCCAGCAGGACCGGACTGGGGGCATACAATGAGGAGTTCTTC.